This T cell receptor (beta chain) was recovered during a study of early T cells in non-severe SARS-CoV-2 infection. In TCRdb, the 5' RACE reads were re-called with MiXCR into one record per CDR3 protein. Of 52,000 or so distinct CDR3 sequences in the sample, 12% are singletons; the top ten hold about 1.4%. General study points: Anti-spike CD8 specificities were favored by VDJdb matching, whose results missed private and CD4 specificities.

CDR3 length: 16 residues. Germline V CDR1 and CDR2: SGHRS, YFSETQ. The junction had 6 bases not matched to a gene; V was cut back by 3 bases and J by 2 bases. This clonotype was detected only once. The antigen remains undetermined. The sequenced material came from whole blood. The chain carries TRBV5-1 and TRBJ1-3, with TRBD1 identical over 9 bases. The sequence derives from an adult who was a healthcare worker with PCR-confirmed SARS-CoV-2 infection or an uninfected control (not recorded which). For the CDR3, the DNA is TGCGCCAGCAGCTCACCGGGACAGGGACCTGGAAACACCATATATTTT. It specifies CASSSPGQGPGNTIYF. Combining the CDR3 with reference TRBV5-1 and TRBJ1-3 gives the whole variable domain KAGVTQTPRYLIKTRGQQVTLSCSPISGHRSVSWYQQTPGQGLQFLFEYFSETQRNKGNFPGRFSGRQFSNSRSEMNVSTLELGDSALYLCASSSPGQGPGNTIYFGEGSWLTVV.